These T cell receptor beta chains were read from a single sample in a study of T cell changes during pregnancy in multiple sclerosis. The protocol was immunoSEQ multiplex PCR, while the TCRdb copy is restricted to in-frame clones and leaves out a portion. This table holds 90,000 to 120,000 clones, 85% to 95% found once. The source was peripheral blood, collected in the third trimester of pregnancy. Source of these receptors: a female donor in good health, enrolled as a control in a pregnancy study. Each CDR3 is given without its conserved first and last residue. Fields, in order: V gene, J gene, D gene, clone size, CDR3 length, CDR3 protein. A D gene is named only where the DNA matches it firmly. Clone size appears in some rows only: once, few, many, or a class for an expanded clone.

TRBV30	TRBJ2-3	-	-	12	AWDGVSSTDTQY
TRBV6-5	TRBJ2-7	TRBD1	once	12	ASSYLGQGGEQY
TRBV6-5	TRBJ2-1	TRBD2	-	13	ASRHSGGTYNEQF
TRBV19	TRBJ1-1	-	-	11	ASRGPWGPEAF
TRBV29-1	TRBJ2-3	TRBD2	-	12	SVASGPSTDTQY
TRBV2	TRBJ2-7	TRBD1	-	11	ASRRDRGYEQY
TRBV7-3	TRBJ2-3	TRBD2	-	13	ASSLSASGVDTQY
TRBV6-5	TRBJ2-2	-	-	12	ASSYTLNTGELF
TRBV30	TRBJ1-4	-	few	11	AWSQYANEKLF
TRBV7-2	TRBJ2-3	-	-	11	ASSLVITDTQY
TRBV5-1	TRBJ1-4	TRBD1	once	12	ASSSLTGVEKLF
TRBV5-1	TRBJ1-5	-	once	12	ASSLGSGNQPQH
TRBV4-3	TRBJ1-1	-	-	14	ASSYTLDSVNTEAF
TRBV2	TRBJ1-2	-	-	11	ASRLTVAAGYT